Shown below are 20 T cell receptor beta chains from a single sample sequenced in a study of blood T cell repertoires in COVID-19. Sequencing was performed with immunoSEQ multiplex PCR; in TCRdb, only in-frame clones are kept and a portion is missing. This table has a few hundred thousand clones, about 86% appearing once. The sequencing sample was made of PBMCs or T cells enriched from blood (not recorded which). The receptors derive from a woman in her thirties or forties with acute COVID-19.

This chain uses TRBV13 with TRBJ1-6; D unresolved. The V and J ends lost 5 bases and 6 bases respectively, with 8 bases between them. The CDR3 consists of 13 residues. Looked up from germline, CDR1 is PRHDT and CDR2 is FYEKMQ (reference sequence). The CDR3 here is CASSHRGNSPLHF. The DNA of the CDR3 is TGTGCCAGCAGCCATAGAGGTAATTCACCCCTCCACTTT. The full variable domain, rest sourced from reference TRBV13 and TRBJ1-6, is AAGVIQSPRHLIKEKRETATLKCYPIPRHDTVYWYQQGPGQDPQFLISFYEKMQSDKGSIPDRFSAQQFSDYHSELNMSSLELGDSALYFCASSHRGNSPLHFGNGTRLTVT.

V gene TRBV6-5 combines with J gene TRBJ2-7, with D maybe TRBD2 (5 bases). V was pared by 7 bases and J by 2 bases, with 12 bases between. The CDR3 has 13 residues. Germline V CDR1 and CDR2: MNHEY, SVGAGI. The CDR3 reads CASTNPGAYEQYF. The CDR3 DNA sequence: TGTGCCAGCACTAACCCCGGGGCCTACGAGCAGTACTTC.

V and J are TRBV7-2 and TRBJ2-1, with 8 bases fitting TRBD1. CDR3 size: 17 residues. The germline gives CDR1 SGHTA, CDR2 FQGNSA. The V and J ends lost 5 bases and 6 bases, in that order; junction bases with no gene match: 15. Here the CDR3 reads CASSPRRGQGDANEQFF. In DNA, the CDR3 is TGTGCCAGCAGCCCACGGCGTGGACAGGGTGACGCCAATGAGCAGTTCTTC.

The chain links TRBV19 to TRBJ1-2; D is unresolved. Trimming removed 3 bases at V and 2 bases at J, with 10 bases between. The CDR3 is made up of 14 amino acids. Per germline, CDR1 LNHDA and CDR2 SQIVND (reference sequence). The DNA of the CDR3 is TGTGCCAGTAGTATCAAAGAGGGAAACTATGGCTACACCTTC. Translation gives CASSIKEGNYGYTF.

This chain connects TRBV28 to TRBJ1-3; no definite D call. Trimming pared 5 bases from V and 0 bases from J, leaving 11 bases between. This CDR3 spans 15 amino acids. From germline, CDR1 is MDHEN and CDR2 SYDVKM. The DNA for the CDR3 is TGTGCCAGCAGTCCGACAATGATCTCTGGAAACACCATATATTTT. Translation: CASSPTMISGNTIYF.

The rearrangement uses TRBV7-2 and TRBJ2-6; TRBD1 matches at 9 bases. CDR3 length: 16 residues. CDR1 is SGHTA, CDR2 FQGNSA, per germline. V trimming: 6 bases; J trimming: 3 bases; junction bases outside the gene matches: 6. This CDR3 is CASRRQGGSGANVLTF. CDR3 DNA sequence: TGTGCCAGCAGAAGACAGGGGGGAAGTGGGGCCAACGTCCTGACTTTC.

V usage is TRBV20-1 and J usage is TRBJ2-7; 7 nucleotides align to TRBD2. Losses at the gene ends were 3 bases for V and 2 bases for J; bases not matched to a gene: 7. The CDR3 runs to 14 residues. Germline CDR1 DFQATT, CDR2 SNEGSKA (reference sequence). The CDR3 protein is CSASLRGVAYEQYF. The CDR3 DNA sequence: TGCAGTGCTAGTCTTCGGGGGGTTGCCTACGAGCAGTACTTC.

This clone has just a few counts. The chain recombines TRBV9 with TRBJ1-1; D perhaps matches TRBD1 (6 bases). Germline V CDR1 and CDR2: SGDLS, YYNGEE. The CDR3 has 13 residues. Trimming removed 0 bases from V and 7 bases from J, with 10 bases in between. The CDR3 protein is CASSVGVDSEAFF. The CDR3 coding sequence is TGTGCCAGCAGCGTAGGGGTGGACAGTGAAGCTTTCTTT.

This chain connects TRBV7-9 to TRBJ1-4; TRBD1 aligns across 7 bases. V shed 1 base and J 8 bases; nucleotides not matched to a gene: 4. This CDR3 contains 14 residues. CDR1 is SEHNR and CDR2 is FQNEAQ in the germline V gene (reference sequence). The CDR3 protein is CASSLDWDSEKLFF. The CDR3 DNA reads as TGTGCCAGCAGCTTAGATTGGGACAGCGAAAAACTGTTTTTT.

The CDR3 loop reads CASSLVQGSGNTIYF. The DNA for the CDR3 is TGTGCCAGCAGCTTAGTACAGGGCTCTGGAAACACCATATATTTT. The rearrangement links TRBV7-9 to TRBJ1-3; possibly TRBD1 for D (6 bases). The CDR3 has 15 residues. V gave up 1 base and J gave up 0 bases, with 7 bases separating them. Germline loops: CDR1 SEHNR, CDR2 FQNEAQ (reference sequence). Combining the CDR3 with reference TRBV7-9 and TRBJ1-3 gives the whole variable domain DTGVSQNPRHKITKRGQNVTFRCDPISEHNRLYWYRQTLGQGPEFLTYFQNEAQLEKSRLLSDRFSAERPKGSFSTLEIQRTEQGDSAMYLCASSLVQGSGNTIYFGEGSWLTVV.

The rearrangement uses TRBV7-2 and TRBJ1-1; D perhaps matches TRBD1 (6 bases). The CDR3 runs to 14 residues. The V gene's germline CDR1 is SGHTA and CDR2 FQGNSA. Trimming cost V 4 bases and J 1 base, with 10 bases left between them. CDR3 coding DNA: TGTGCCAGCAGCTCTCAGACAGGGAACACTGAAGCTTTCTTT. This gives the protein CASSSQTGNTEAFF.

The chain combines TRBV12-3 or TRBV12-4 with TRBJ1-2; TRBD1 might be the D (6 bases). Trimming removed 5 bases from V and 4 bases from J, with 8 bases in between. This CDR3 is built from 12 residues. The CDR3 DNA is TGTGCCAGCAGTAAACAGGGCTATGGCTACACCTTC. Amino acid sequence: CASSKQGYGYTF.

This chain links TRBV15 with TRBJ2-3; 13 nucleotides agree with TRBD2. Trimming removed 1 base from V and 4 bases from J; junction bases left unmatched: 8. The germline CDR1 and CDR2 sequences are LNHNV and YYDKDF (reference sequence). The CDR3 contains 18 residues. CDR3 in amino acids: CATSRGGGTSGKADTQYF. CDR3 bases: TGTGCCACCAGCAGAGGAGGGGGGACTAGCGGGAAGGCAGATACGCAGTATTTT.

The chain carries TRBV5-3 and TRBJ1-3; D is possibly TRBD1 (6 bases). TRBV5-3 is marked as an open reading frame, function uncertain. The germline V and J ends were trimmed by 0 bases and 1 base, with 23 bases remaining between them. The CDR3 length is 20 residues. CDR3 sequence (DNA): TGTGCCAGAAGCTTGGGGTTAAACAATCGGGACAACGATTCTGGAAACACCATATATTTT. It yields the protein CARSLGLNNRDNDSGNTIYF.

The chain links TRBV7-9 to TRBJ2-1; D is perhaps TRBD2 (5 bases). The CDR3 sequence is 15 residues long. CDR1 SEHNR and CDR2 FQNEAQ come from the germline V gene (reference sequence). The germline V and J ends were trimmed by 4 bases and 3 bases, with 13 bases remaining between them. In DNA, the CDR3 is TGTGCCAGCAGCTCGAGCGAGGGAGACTACAATGAGCAGTTCTTC. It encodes CASSSSEGDYNEQFF.

CDR3 amino acids: CASRQQGRTEAFF. In DNA, the CDR3 is TGTGCCAGCAGACAACAGGGGCGCACTGAAGCTTTCTTT. The chain recombines TRBV6-5 with TRBJ1-1, with TRBD1 matching 7 bases. CDR3 length equals 13 residues. V lost 6 bases, J lost 4 bases, and 5 bases stayed unmatched. In germline, CDR1 is MNHEY, CDR2 SVGAGI.

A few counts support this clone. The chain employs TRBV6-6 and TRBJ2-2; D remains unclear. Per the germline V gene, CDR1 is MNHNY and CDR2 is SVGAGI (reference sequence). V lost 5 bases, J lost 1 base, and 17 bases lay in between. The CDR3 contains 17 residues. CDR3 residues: CASSPLGGWRNTGELFF. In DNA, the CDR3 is TGTGCCAGCAGTCCCCTTGGCGGCTGGCGGAACACCGGGGAGCTGTTTTTT.

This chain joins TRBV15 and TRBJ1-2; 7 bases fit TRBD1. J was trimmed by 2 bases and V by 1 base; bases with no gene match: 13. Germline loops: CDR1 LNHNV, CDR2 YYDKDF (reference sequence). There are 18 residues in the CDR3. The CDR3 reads CATSRATTGALGNYGYTF. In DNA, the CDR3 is TGTGCCACCAGCAGAGCCACTACAGGGGCACTAGGGAACTATGGCTACACCTTC.

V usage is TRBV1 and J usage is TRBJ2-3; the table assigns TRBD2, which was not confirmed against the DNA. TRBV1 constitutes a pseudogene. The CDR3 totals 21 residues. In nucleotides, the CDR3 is TGCACCAGCAGTCGACTAGCGGGCCGCCATCGGTTGAGACTGCGCACAGATACGCAGTATTTT. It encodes CTSSRLAGRHRLRLRTDTQYF.

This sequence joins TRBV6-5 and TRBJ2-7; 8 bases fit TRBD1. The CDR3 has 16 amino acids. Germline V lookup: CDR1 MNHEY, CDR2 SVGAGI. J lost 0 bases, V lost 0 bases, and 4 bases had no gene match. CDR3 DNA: TGTGCCAGCAGTTACTCGGGACAGGTCAGCTCCTACGAGCAGTACTTC. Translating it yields CASSYSGQVSSYEQYF.